This TCR beta chain derives from a study of T-cell reconstitution after alpha-beta-depleted transplantation in children. Findings of the study overall: Two months or so post-transplant, alpha-beta T cells reportedly derived from several hundred expanded graft clones. At the one-year point after transplant, T-cell counts and TCRbeta diversity were found to come mostly from T cells that had been newly produced.

The J segment lost 10 bases and the V segment lost 3 bases, leaving 5 bases of the junction unmatched. Germline V gene lookup returns CDR1 SGHRS and CDR2 YFSETQ. The CDR3 is 13 residues long. In this sample, this clonotype turned up many times. Its antigen remains unidentified. Unique molecular identifiers were incorporated when the TCRbeta library was constructed. Each CDR3 protein is one row after TCRdb ran MiXCR on the PCR reads. The table has fewer than 400,000 distinct CDR3 sequences, around 20% seen once; the top ten hold roughly 11%. The chain couples TRBV5-1 to TRBJ2-2, with 8 bases fitting TRBD1. This receptor was identified in a male patient aged 5 to 17 who had a stem cell transplant for acute lymphoblastic leukemia, so the T cells may come from the graft donor. The sample was PBMCs, mostly from graft donor cells, taken 180 days after TCRalphabeta/CD19-depleted stem cell transplant. The CDR3 spells CASSWQGAQELFF. In DNA, the CDR3 is TGCGCCAGCAGCTGGCAGGGGGCGCAGGAGCTGTTTTTT.